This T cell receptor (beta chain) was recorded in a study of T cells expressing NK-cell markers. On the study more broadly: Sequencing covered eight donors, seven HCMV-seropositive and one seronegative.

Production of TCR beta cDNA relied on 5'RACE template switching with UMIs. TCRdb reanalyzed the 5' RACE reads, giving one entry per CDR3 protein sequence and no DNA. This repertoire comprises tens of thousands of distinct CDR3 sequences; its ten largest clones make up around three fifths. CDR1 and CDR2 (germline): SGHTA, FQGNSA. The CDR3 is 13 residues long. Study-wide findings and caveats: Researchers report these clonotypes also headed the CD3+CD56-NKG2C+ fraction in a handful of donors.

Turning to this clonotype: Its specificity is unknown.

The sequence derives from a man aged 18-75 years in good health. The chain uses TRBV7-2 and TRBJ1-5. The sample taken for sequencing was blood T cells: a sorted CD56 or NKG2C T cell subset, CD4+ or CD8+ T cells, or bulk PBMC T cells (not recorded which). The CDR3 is CASSVGAGQPQHF. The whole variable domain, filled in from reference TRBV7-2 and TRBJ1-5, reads GAGVSQSPSNKVTEKGKDVELRCDPISGHTALYWYRQSLGQGLEFLIYFQGNSAPDKSGLPSDRFSAERTGGSVSTLTIQRTQQEDSAVYLCASSVGAGQPQHFGDGTRLSIL.